These 16 T cell receptor beta chains were sequenced from one sample in a study of identical twins. Using its own MiXCR run on the 5' RACE reads, TCRdb lists one record per CDR3 protein. Among 500,000 or so distinct CDR3 sequences listed, 12% to 15% were seen once. The same sample was also studied in work on yellow fever vaccine responses in identical twins.

Sequenced material: CD4+ T cells sorted from blood. The receptors stem from a woman aged 18-29 years in good health.

The table lists this clonotype with a few counts. V and J are TRBV7-2 and TRBJ2-1, with 10 bases matching TRBD2. CDR3 size: 17 residues. From germline, CDR1 is SGHTA and CDR2 FQGNSA. The V segment lost 2 bases and the J segment 6 bases; nucleotides outside the gene matches: 10. The CDR3 DNA is TGTGCCAGCAGCTTATCGGCTAGCGGGAGTTTACGCAATGAGCAGTTCTTC. This gives the protein CASSLSASGSLRNEQFF. The complete variable domain, with remaining parts taken from reference TRBV7-2 and TRBJ2-1, reads GAGVSQSPSNKVTEKGKDVELRCDPISGHTALYWYRQSLGQGLEFLIYFQGNSAPDKSGLPSDRFSAERTGGSVSTLTIQRTQQEDSAVYLCASSLSASGSLRNEQFFGPGTRLTVL.

There are a few counts of this clonotype. The CDR3 spells CASSDLGETQYF. The CDR3 coding sequence is TGTGCCAGCAGTGATTTGGGAGAGACCCAGTACTTC. The chain couples TRBV25-1 to TRBJ2-5; D gene unclear. CDR3 size: 12 residues. Germline lookup yields CDR1 MGHDK and CDR2 SYGVNS. V was clipped by 3 bases and J by 4 bases, with 6 bases between them.

This chain joins TRBV15 and TRBJ2-7, with unresolved D. Per the germline V gene, CDR1 is LNHNV and CDR2 is YYDKDF (reference sequence). The CDR3 extends over 11 amino acids. Trimming removed 1 base from V and 5 bases from J, with 3 bases in between. CDR3: CATSRVHEQYF. The CDR3, as DNA: TGTGCCACCAGCAGAGTCCACGAGCAGTACTTC.

This clonotype occurred many times. The rearrangement links TRBV12-3 or TRBV12-4 to TRBJ2-3, with unresolved D. V lost 6 bases to trimming and J lost 3 bases, with 13 bases between them. CDR3 length equals 14 residues. The CDR3 sequence is CASSAVGVTDTQYF. The CDR3 nucleotides read TGTGCCAGCAGCGCGGTGGGTGTGACAGATACGCAGTATTTT.

The chain links TRBV11-2 to TRBJ2-7, with TRBD1 as a possible D gene (6 bases). The CDR3 length is 15 residues. V was trimmed by 3 bases and J by 2 bases, leaving 14 bases between them. The V gene's germline CDR1 is SGHAT and CDR2 FQNNGV. DNA of the CDR3: TGTGCCAGCAGCTTGTTCGGTACAGGGACCTACGAGCAGTACTTC. Its translation is CASSLFGTGTYEQYF.

This rearrangement joins TRBV9 to TRBJ2-1; 9 bases match TRBD1. J gave up 7 bases and V 0 bases, and 11 bases lay outside the gene matches. CDR3 length: 17 amino acids. The germline CDR1 and CDR2 sequences are SGDLS and YYNGEE. The CDR3 nucleotides are TGTGCCAGCAGCGTAGTTACCCTTTGGGACAGGGTGAATGAGCAGTTCTTC. Translated: CASSVVTLWDRVNEQFF.

The rearrangement uses TRBV12-3 or TRBV12-4 and TRBJ2-1; tentatively, D is TRBD2 (7 bases). V was shortened by 3 bases and J by 0 bases, with 12 bases between the two germline ends. This CDR3 region has 16 residues. The chain's CDR3 is CASSFAGAYSYNEQFF. The CDR3, as DNA: TGTGCCAGCAGTTTTGCGGGGGCTTACTCCTACAATGAGCAGTTCTTC.

This clonotype was counted only a few times. The rearrangement uses TRBV28 and TRBJ2-4; a weak D match, TRBD2 (6 bases). V lost 2 bases and J 8 bases, leaving 7 bases between the germline ends. CDR1 is MDHEN and CDR2 is SYDVKM in the germline V gene. The CDR3 runs to 12 residues. CDR3 coding DNA: TGTGCCAGCAGTTTAGCGGGGCACATTCAGTACTTC. This translates into CASSLAGHIQYF.

The rearrangement uses TRBV28 and TRBJ2-7, with 9 bases lining up with TRBD1. The CDR3 is 16 amino acids. Germline values: CDR1 MDHEN, CDR2 SYDVKM. V was clipped by 0 bases and J by 5 bases; unmatched bases: 8. The CDR3 nucleotides are TGTGCCAGCAGTTTATGGCAAGGGACAGGGTACGACGAGCAGTACTTC. Protein: CASSLWQGTGYDEQYF.

This clonotype was counted a few times. The chain recombines TRBV6-1 with TRBJ2-2, with 7 nucleotides matching TRBD1. The V gene's germline CDR1 is MNHNS and CDR2 SASEGT. The trim removed 6 bases at V and 6 bases at J, leaving 10 bases unmatched. The CDR3 covers 15 residues. In DNA, the CDR3 is TGTGCCAGCAGGTCCTTGACAGGGCTACCCGGGGAGCTGTTTTTT. It specifies CASRSLTGLPGELFF.

The chain employs TRBV7-8 and TRBJ2-5; maybe TRBD2 (5 bases). The germline gives CDR1 SGHVS, CDR2 FQNEAQ. This CDR3 is built from 14 residues. V was pared by 2 bases and J by 5 bases, with 12 bases between. This CDR3 reads CASSLMFGEETQYF. CDR3 DNA: TGTGCCAGCAGCTTAATGTTTGGGGAGGAGACCCAGTACTTC.

This chain links TRBV10-3 with TRBJ2-3; the match to TRBD2 covers 7 bases. Losses at the gene ends were 6 bases for V and 4 bases for J; bases not matched to a gene: 7. There are 14 residues in the CDR3. Germline V lookup: CDR1 ENHRY, CDR2 SYGVKD. The DNA of the CDR3 is TGTGCCATCAGGGCGGGCCGGGAGGCAGATACGCAGTATTTT. Translated: CAIRAGREADTQYF.

This clonotype was seen at least ten times. The gene calls are TRBV10-1 and TRBJ2-7; 7 nucleotides agree with TRBD2. V dropped 0 bases and J dropped 0; count of bases not matched to a gene: 5. CDR1 is WNHNN and CDR2 is SYGVQD in the germline V gene (reference sequence). This CDR3 is built from 16 residues. In nucleotides, the CDR3 is TGCGCCAGCAGTGAGTCAGGACTAGGGAGCTCCTACGAGCAGTACTTC. As protein: CASSESGLGSSYEQYF.

This clonotype was seen a few times. The chain couples TRBV28 to TRBJ2-3, with D unclear. Germline V gene lookup returns CDR1 MDHEN and CDR2 SYDVKM. V was cut by 3 bases and J by 8 bases, with 9 bases left in between. There are 12 residues in the CDR3. The DNA for the CDR3 is TGTGCCAGCAGTTTTCGGTCGAGTACGCAGTATTTT. Protein sequence: CASSFRSSTQYF.

A few counts support this clonotype. This chain connects TRBV20-1 to TRBJ2-1; perhaps TRBD2 as D (6 bases). Trimming stripped 0 bases from V and 5 bases from J, with 20 bases between. The CDR3 length is 17 residues. The germline gives CDR1 DFQATT, CDR2 SNEGSKA (reference sequence). The chain's CDR3 is CSAREVRAGLPDNEQFF. CDR3 bases: TGCAGTGCTAGAGAAGTCCGGGCGGGACTCCCTGACAATGAGCAGTTCTTC.

The genes are TRBV12-2 and TRBJ2-5; the table calls TRBD1, which could not be checked here. TRBV12-2 has pseudogene status. The CDR3 runs to 16 residues. Written as DNA, the CDR3 is TGTGCAAGTCGCTTAGCCCAACAGGGGAACCAAGAGACCCAGTACTTC. Residues: CASRLAQQGNQETQYF.